The rows below give T cell receptor beta chains drawn from one sample of a study of blood T cell repertoires in COVID-19. This table comes from immunoSEQ multiplex PCR, and its TCRdb copy is limited to in-frame clones, with some not included. Seen here are about 180,000 clones, 75% to 90% observed once, and the top ten hold more than 5.5%. Sequencing input: PBMCs or T cells enriched from blood (not recorded which). These receptor sequences come from a middle-aged man who had recovered from COVID-19. Both conserved end residues are part of each CDR3. The order of the fields is J gene, V gene, clone size, D gene, CDR3 protein, CDR3 DNA. The D gene is left open where the match is weak. A row's size may be missing; if present it is once, few, many or a size class.

TRBJ2-1 TRBV19 - - CASSYGGQSNEQFF TGTGCCAGTAGTTACGGGGGGCAATCAAATGAGCAGTTCTTC
TRBJ1-4 TRBV2 once TRBD1 CASRRTGLNEKLFF TGTGCCAGCAGAAGGACAGGCCTAAATGAAAAACTGTTTTTT
TRBJ2-1 TRBV7-9 - - CATFSAGYNEQFF TGTGCCACCTTCTCGGCGGGGTACAATGAGCAGTTCTTC
TRBJ1-5 TRBV4-1 - - CASSQDSNQPQHF TGCGCCAGCAGCCAAGACTCGAATCAGCCCCAGCATTTT
TRBJ1-1 TRBV14 - - CASSQERGIRNTEAFF TGTGCCAGCAGCCAAGAGCGGGGGATACGAAACACTGAAGCTTTCTTT
TRBJ2-7 TRBV30 - - CAWSGAGAPSYEQYF TGTGCCTGGAGTGGGGCGGGGGCACCCTCCTACGAGCAGTACTTC
TRBJ1-5 TRBV29-1 few - CSVVGGSDNQPQHF TGCAGCGTTGTCGGGGGTAGTGACAATCAGCCCCAGCATTTT
TRBJ1-2 TRBV11-2 - TRBD1 CASSLGTGGHYGYTF TGTGCCAGCAGCTTGGGGACAGGGGGACACTATGGCTACACCTTC
TRBJ1-1 TRBV3-1/TRBV3-2 - - CASSSVENTEAFF TGTGCCAGCAGCTCCGTAGAGAACACTGAAGCTTTCTTT
TRBJ1-1 TRBV25-1 - TRBD1 CASSDPTGRYTEAFF TGTGCCAGCAGTGACCCGACAGGGAGGTACACTGAAGCTTTCTTT
TRBJ1-5 TRBV3-1/TRBV3-2 once - CASSQGQGINQPQHF TGTGCCAGCAGCCAAGGGCAGGGAATCAATCAGCCCCAGCATTTT
TRBJ2-1 TRBV7-8 - - CASSLGSEGYEQFF TGTGCCAGCAGCCTCGGGTCCGAGGGATATGAGCAGTTCTTC
TRBJ1-5 TRBV10-2 - TRBD1 CASSETGGDSQPQHF TGCGCCAGCAGTGAGACAGGGGGGGATAGTCAGCCCCAGCATTTT
TRBJ1-2 TRBV6-5 - - CASRDTGSLYGYTF TGTGCCAGCAGAGATACAGGATCACTCTATGGCTACACCTTC
TRBJ2-7 TRBV5-1 once TRBD1 CASLISPGQGTNEQYF TGCGCCAGCTTGATTTCCCCGGGACAGGGAACTAACGAGCAGTACTTC
TRBJ1-1 TRBV7-8 - - CASSAAGLVFF TGTGCCAGCAGCGCCGCGGGGTTGGTTTTCTTT
TRBJ1-1 TRBV30 - - CAHQGLGNTEAFF TGTGCCCACCAGGGACTGGGGAACACTGAAGCTTTCTTT
TRBJ1-2 TRBV28 - TRBD1 CASSLWDSYGYTF TGTGCCAGCAGTTTGTGGGACAGCTATGGCTACACCTTC
TRBJ1-5 TRBV19 - - CASSKRGEEGNQPQHF TGTGCCAGTAGCAAACGGGGGGAAGAGGGAAATCAGCCCCAGCATTTT
TRBJ1-2 TRBV5-1 - - CASSLGEVWVYGYTF TGCGCCAGCAGCCTGGGCGAGGTGTGGGTCTATGGCTACACCTTC
TRBJ1-1 TRBV10-3 - TRBD1 CAISNPDRANTEAFF TGTGCCATCAGCAACCCAGACAGGGCGAACACTGAAGCTTTCTTT
TRBJ2-3 TRBV4-1 - TRBD2 CASSQDVPSGDTDTQYF TGCGCCAGCAGCCAAGATGTCCCTAGCGGGGACACAGATACGCAGTATTTT
TRBJ1-6 TRBV7-2 - - CASSLGGQANSPLHF TGTGCCAGCAGCTTAGGTGGCCAGGCAAATTCACCCCTCCACTTT
TRBJ1-5 TRBV2 - - CASSEVYSNQPQHF TGTGCCAGCAGTGAAGTCTATAGCAATCAGCCCCAGCATTTT
TRBJ1-6 TRBV27 - - CASSTGRVGNSPLHF TGTGCCAGCAGTACAGGTCGAGTGGGGAATTCACCCCTCCACTTT
TRBJ2-7 TRBV11-2 - - CASTPFGGRTYEQYF TGTGCCAGCACCCCCTTCGGGGGACGGACCTACGAGCAGTACTTC
TRBJ1-1 TRBV30 - - CAWSIREDTEAFF TGTGCCTGGAGTATCCGGGAGGACACTGAAGCTTTCTTT
TRBJ1-5 TRBV25-1 few - CASSSGASNQPQHF TGTGCCAGCAGCTCAGGGGCGAGCAATCAGCCCCAGCATTTT
TRBJ1-2 TRBV28 - TRBD1 CASSLLDRGVGYTF TGTGCCAGCAGTTTACTCGACAGGGGTGTCGGCTACACCTTC
TRBJ2-7 TRBV14 few - CASSQGSRGVLSYEQYF TGTGCCAGCAGCCAAGGATCTCGCGGGGTCCTCTCCTACGAGCAGTACTTC
TRBJ1-4 TRBV7-3 - TRBD1 CASSQRQGEEKLFF TGTGCCAGCAGCCAAAGACAGGGAGAGGAAAAACTGTTTTTT
TRBJ2-7 TRBV12-5 - TRBD1 CASGGQGSSEQYF TGTGCTAGTGGGGGACAGGGAAGTAGCGAGCAGTACTTC
TRBJ1-2 TRBV7-9 - - CASSLGDPRVRRGGYGYTF TGTGCCAGCAGCTTAGGAGACCCCCGCGTAAGGAGGGGCGGCTATGGCTACACCTTC
TRBJ1-6 TRBV5-1 - - CASSDPVGDYNSPLHF TGCGCCAGCAGCGATCCGGTAGGGGACTATAATTCACCCCTCCACTTT
TRBJ1-5 TRBV27 - - CASSLSSYSNQPQHF TGTGCCAGCAGTTTATCGTCCTATAGCAATCAGCCCCAGCATTTT
TRBJ2-3 TRBV4-2 - TRBD2 CASRAGENTDTQYF TGTGCCAGCAGAGCGGGGGAGAACACAGATACGCAGTATTTT
TRBJ1-1 TRBV12-5 - - CASAFTGVTEAFF TGTGCTAGTGCCTTTACGGGGGTGACTGAAGCTTTCTTT